This entry concerns a single T cell receptor (beta chain). No antigen is known for it. Between the trimmed V and J ends, which lost 5 bases and 2 bases, there was a span of 10 bases. Germline V gene lookup returns CDR1 MNHEY and CDR2 SMNVEV (reference sequence). The CDR3 is 14 residues long. Only in-frame clones appear in the TCRdb table, and some are missing; sequencing was by immunoSEQ multiplex PCR. The sample lists some 200,000 clones, approximately 68% seen once, with 10% to 15% in the top ten. The sample comes from a study of cytotoxic CD8 clonotypes in ibrutinib-treated CLL. Across the whole study: Among the patients, more than ten presented as relapsed/refractory and around 15 as treatment-naive; some 17 showed unmutated IGHV. Findings of the study overall: Patients with sustained remission and those progressing were sampled at differing times. A rise in clonality was seen at ibrutinib response, and a fall back toward baseline was seen at progression. Contraction or stability on treatment characterized the public clonotypes, which were uncommon.

The receptor was derived from a human donor with chronic lymphocytic leukemia. This material consisted of PBMCs, taken after 24 months of ibrutinib treatment. The chain is built from TRBV27 and TRBJ1-5, with D unresolved. The CDR3 DNA reads TGTGCCAGCAGTCCAGACTCGGGCAATCAGCCCCAGCATTTT. The encoded protein is CASSPDSGNQPQHF.